These 17 T cell receptor beta chains were all obtained from the same sample, sequenced in a study of CD8 T cells in Susac syndrome. After extraction with the RNeasy kit, 0.5 to 1 ug of the RNA was reverse transcribed using random hexamers. Each CDR3 protein gets one entry after TCRdb re-called the immunoSEQ multiplex PCR reads with MiXCR. Of roughly 200,000 distinct CDR3 sequences in the sample, almost 96% were seen once. Source material: CD4+ T cells from PBMCs. These receptors were collected from a human donor with multiple sclerosis.

The chain is built from TRBV20-1 and TRBJ2-2; D is unclear. This CDR3 region has 14 residues. The ends were cut back, 4 bases at V and 1 base at J, with 10 bases in the middle. Germline CDR1 and CDR2: DFQATT and SNEGSKA (reference sequence). CDR3 sequence: CSAIEGMNTGELFF. The CDR3 DNA reads TGCAGTGCTATTGAAGGGATGAACACCGGGGAGCTGTTTTTT.

This clonotype was seen a single time. The J gene is TRBJ2-1, the V gene TRBV27; TRBD1 matches 8 bases. This CDR3 is 15 amino acids long. Germline assignment: CDR1 MNHEY and CDR2 SMNVEV (reference sequence). J lost 4 bases, V lost 6 bases, and 8 bases had no gene match. CDR3 bases: TGTGCCAGCAGCTTGACAGGGGTTGGGTACAATGAGCAGTTCTTC. Amino acids: CASSLTGVGYNEQFF.

The chain carries TRBV5-1 and TRBJ1-4; D is undetermined. The germline V and J ends were trimmed by 2 bases and 8 bases, with 13 bases remaining between them. Germline V CDR1 and CDR2: SGHRS, YFSETQ. The CDR3 covers 14 residues. In DNA, the CDR3 is TGCGCCAGCAGCTTCGACCTACCGAAGGAAAAACTGTTTTTT. Protein sequence: CASSFDLPKEKLFF. The whole variable domain, remainder taken from reference TRBV5-1 and TRBJ1-4, is KAGVTQTPRYLIKTRGQQVTLSCSPISGHRSVSWYQQTPGQGLQFLFEYFSETQRNKGNFPGRFSGRQFSNSRSEMNVSTLELGDSALYLCASSFDLPKEKLFFGSGTQLSVL.

This chain joins TRBV19 and TRBJ2-3, with 7 bases identical to TRBD1. V gave up 8 bases and J gave up 6 bases; unmatched junction bases: 5. The length of the CDR3 is 12 residues. Germline assignment: CDR1 LNHDA and CDR2 SQIVND (reference sequence). The CDR3 loop reads CASSTGLDTQYF. The CDR3, as DNA: TGTGCCAGTTCGACAGGGTTGGATACGCAGTATTTT. Full variable domain (outside the CDR3, taken from reference TRBV19 and TRBJ2-3): DGGITQSPKYLFRKEGQNVTLSCEQNLNHDAMYWYRQDPGQGLRLIYYSQIVNDFQKGDIAEGYSVSREKKESFPLTVTSAQKNPTAFYLCASSTGLDTQYFGPGTRLTVL.

The rearrangement joins TRBV6-1 to TRBJ2-2; 7 nucleotides match TRBD2. The ends lost 4 bases at V and 0 bases at J; junction bases unmatched: 5. The CDR3 spans 16 residues. Germline CDR1 is MNHNS and CDR2 is SASEGT. The CDR3 protein is CASSARLAANTGELFF. The CDR3 region has the DNA TGTGCCAGCAGTGCTCGGCTAGCGGCGAACACCGGGGAGCTGTTTTTT.

This clonotype was detected a few times. The chain combines TRBV3-1 with TRBJ2-3; D is tentatively TRBD1 or TRBD2 (5 bases each). The V gene's germline CDR1 is LGHDT and CDR2 YNNKEL (reference sequence). The V end was cut by 4 bases, the J end by 1 base, with 9 bases between. The CDR3 covers 14 residues. CDR3 sequence: CASSLRDGTDTQYF. CDR3 coding DNA: TGTGCCAGCAGCCTAAGGGACGGCACAGATACGCAGTATTTT.

The rearrangement links TRBV7-9 to TRBJ1-2, with TRBD1 identical over 8 bases. Germline V gene lookup returns CDR1 SEHNR and CDR2 FQNEAQ (reference sequence). J gave up 8 bases and V 1 base, and 15 bases lay outside the gene matches. This CDR3 has 17 residues. The CDR3: CASSLEGQGLRGRGYTF. CDR3 nucleotide sequence: TGTGCCAGCAGCTTAGAAGGACAGGGCCTTCGAGGTCGGGGCTACACCTTC.

The V gene is TRBV15, the J gene TRBJ1-5; D is uncertain. CDR1 is LNHNV, CDR2 YYDKDF, per germline (reference sequence). Trimming took 0 bases from V and 7 from J, leaving 4 bases between them. The CDR3 is made up of 12 amino acids. For the CDR3, the DNA is TGTGCCACCAGCAGAGATTGGCAGCCCCAGCATTTT. It translates to CATSRDWQPQHF.

The chain uses TRBV5-4 and TRBJ2-1; D is ambiguous. CDR1 and CDR2 (germline): SGHNT, YYREEE (reference sequence). The CDR3 covers 13 residues. Trimming pared 4 bases from V and 9 bases from J, leaving 14 bases between. This chain's CDR3 is CASSPSVSVEQFF. CDR3 nucleotides: TGTGCCAGCAGCCCGTCCGTAAGCGTTGAGCAGTTCTTC.

The rearrangement joins TRBV3-1 to TRBJ2-5, with 8 nucleotides matching TRBD1. The CDR3 is 14 residues long. Germline values: CDR1 LGHDT, CDR2 YNNKEL (reference sequence). With V trimmed by 4 bases and J by 5 bases, 6 bases remained unmatched. CDR3 protein: CASSLRTGTETQYF. DNA for the CDR3: TGTGCCAGCAGCCTCCGGACAGGGACGGAGACCCAGTACTTC.

There are a few counts of this clonotype. The chain has TRBV30 and TRBJ2-2; D gene unclear. The ends were cut back, 4 bases at V and 7 bases at J, with 7 bases in the middle. The germline V gene has CDR1 GTSNPN and CDR2 SVGIG (reference sequence). The CDR3 is 11 residues long. The CDR3: CAWKTSGELFF. The CDR3 DNA reads as TGTGCCTGGAAAACGAGCGGGGAGCTGTTTTTT.

A single count supports this clonotype. The rearrangement links TRBV12-3 or TRBV12-4 to TRBJ1-2; no firm D call. Trimming removed 1 base from V and 0 bases from J, with 6 bases in between. This CDR3 has 14 residues. DNA of the CDR3: TGTGCCAGCAGTTTAGATGTATCTAACTATGGCTACACCTTC. It yields the protein CASSLDVSNYGYTF.

Here the CDR3 DNA reads TGTGCCAGCAGCCAACTGGCGGGGGGGGAAAATGAGCAGTTCTTC. Its translation: CASSQLAGGENEQFF. This chain links TRBV6-5 with TRBJ2-1, with 9 bases fitting TRBD2. The CDR3 totals 15 residues. In germline, CDR1 is MNHEY, CDR2 SVGAGI. J lost 7 bases, V lost 6 bases, and 10 bases had no gene match.

The chain uses TRBV20-1 and TRBJ2-7, with TRBD2 matching 10 bases. This CDR3 has 13 amino acids. With 4 bases clipped from V and 4 bases from J, the junction kept 4 bases outside the gene matches. Germline CDR1 reads DFQATT; CDR2 reads SNEGSKA (reference sequence). The CDR3 nucleotides are TGCAGTGCTACGCTAGCGGGGGTTTACGAGCAGTACTTC. Encoded protein: CSATLAGVYEQYF.

The V and J genes are TRBV30 and TRBJ1-1; D is unresolved. Germline V gene data show CDR1 as GTSNPN and CDR2 as SVGIG (reference sequence). The V end lost 0 bases, the J end lost 6 bases, and 8 bases lay between the germline ends. The CDR3 has 12 amino acids. As DNA, the CDR3 is TGTGCCTGGAGTGTATTGGTTGCTGAAGCTTTCTTT. Translating gives CAWSVLVAEAFF.

This clonotype was seen a single time. This chain's CDR3 is CASSLLQIYNEQFF. The CDR3 DNA is TGTGCCAGCAGCCTACTCCAGATCTACAATGAGCAGTTCTTC. The chain recombines TRBV7-9 with TRBJ2-1, with unresolved D. CDR1 and CDR2 from the germline V gene are SEHNR and FQNEAQ (reference sequence). Between the trimmed V and J ends, which lost 5 bases and 3 bases, there was a span of 11 bases. The CDR3 loop spans 14 amino acids.

CDR3 region: CATSIPNQPQHF. DNA for the CDR3: TGTGCCACCAGTATACCGAATCAGCCCCAGCATTTT. The chain couples TRBV15 to TRBJ1-5; D is unresolved. V was pared by 6 bases and J by 4 bases, with 7 bases between. CDR1 and CDR2 (germline): LNHNV, YYDKDF (reference sequence). The CDR3 contains 12 residues. Supplemented by reference TRBV15 and TRBJ1-5, the full variable domain reads DAMVIQNPRYQVTQFGKPVTLSCSQTLNHNVMYWYQQKSSQAPKLLFHYYDKDFNNEADTPDNFQSRRPNTSFCFLDIRSPGLGDTAMYLCATSIPNQPQHFGDGTRLSIL.